This T cell receptor (beta chain) was profiled in a study of CD8 T cells in ankylosing spondylitis. Library preparation for TCR beta used quantitative 5'-RACE with molecular barcodes. TCRdb re-analysed the 5' RACE reads in MiXCR, keeping a single row per CDR3 protein. The table records a few hundred thousand distinct CDR3 sequences, 7% to 9% of them present only once. The study, taken as a whole, reports: Within ankylosing spondylitis blood, a TCR beta motif made up of eight highly homologous variants appeared to be characteristic. With a CD8+ phenotype, disease-linked clones were relatively rare in peripheral blood.

The V segment lost 6 bases and the J segment 2 bases; nucleotides outside the gene matches: 1. The CDR3 runs 12 residues. On this clonotype itself: Its antigen is as yet unknown.

This sequence was found in a male donor with ankylosing spondylitis. The source material was blood, either unsorted or a sorted T cell fraction (not recorded which). This chain uses TRBV23-1 with TRBJ2-7, with 7 bases fitting TRBD1. TRBV23-1 is reported as an ORF; its role is uncertain. The CDR3 nucleotides are TGCGCCAGCAGGGGACAGCCCTACGAGCAGTACTTC. Encoded protein: CASRGQPYEQYF.